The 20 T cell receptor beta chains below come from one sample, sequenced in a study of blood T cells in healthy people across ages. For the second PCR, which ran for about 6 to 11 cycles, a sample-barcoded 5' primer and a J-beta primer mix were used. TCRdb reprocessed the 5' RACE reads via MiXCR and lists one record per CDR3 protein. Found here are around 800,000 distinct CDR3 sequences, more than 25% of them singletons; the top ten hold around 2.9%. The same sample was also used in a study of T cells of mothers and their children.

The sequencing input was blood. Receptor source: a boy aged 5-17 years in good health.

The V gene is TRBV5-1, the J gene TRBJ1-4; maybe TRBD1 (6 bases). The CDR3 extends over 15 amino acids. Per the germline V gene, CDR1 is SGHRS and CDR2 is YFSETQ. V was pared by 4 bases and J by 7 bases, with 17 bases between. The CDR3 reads CASSVRGGGGEKLFF. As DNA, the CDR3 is TGCGCCAGCAGCGTCCGCGGGGGCGGTGGTGAAAAACTGTTTTTT.

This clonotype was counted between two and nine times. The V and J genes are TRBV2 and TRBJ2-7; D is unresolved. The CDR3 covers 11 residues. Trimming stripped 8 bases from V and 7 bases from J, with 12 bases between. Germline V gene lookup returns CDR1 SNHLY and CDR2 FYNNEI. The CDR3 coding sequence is TGTGCCAGCCTGTTCGTGGAGGAGCAGTACTTC. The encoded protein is CASLFVEEQYF.

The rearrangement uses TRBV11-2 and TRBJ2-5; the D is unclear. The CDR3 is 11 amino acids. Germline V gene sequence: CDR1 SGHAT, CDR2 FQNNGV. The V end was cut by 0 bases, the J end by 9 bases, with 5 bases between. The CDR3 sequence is CASSLDEAQYF. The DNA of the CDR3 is TGTGCCAGCAGCTTAGATGAGGCCCAGTACTTC.

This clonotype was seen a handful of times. The CDR3 coding sequence is TGTGCCAGCACTCCGGGGACAGGGATGCGGGAGCAGTACTTC. It codes for CASTPGTGMREQYF. The chain has TRBV28 and TRBJ2-7; 9 nucleotides match TRBD1. Germline V gives CDR1 MDHEN, CDR2 SYDVKM. This CDR3 comprises 14 residues. Losses at the gene ends were 7 bases for V and 7 bases for J; bases not matched to a gene: 11.

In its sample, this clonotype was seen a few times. The CDR3 is CASSPRVELFF. Written as DNA, the CDR3 is TGTGCCAGCAGTCCCCGAGTGGAGCTGTTTTTT. This rearrangement joins TRBV12-3 or TRBV12-4 to TRBJ2-2, with D unclear. Trimming stripped 5 bases from V and 10 bases from J, with 8 bases between. The CDR3 consists of 11 residues.

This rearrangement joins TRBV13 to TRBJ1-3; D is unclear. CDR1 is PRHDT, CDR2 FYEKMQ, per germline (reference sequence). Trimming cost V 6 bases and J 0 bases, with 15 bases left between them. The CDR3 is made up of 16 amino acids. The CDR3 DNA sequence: TGTGCCAGCAGTCCCACGGACGGGAGCTCTGGAAACACCATATATTTT. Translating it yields CASSPTDGSSGNTIYF.

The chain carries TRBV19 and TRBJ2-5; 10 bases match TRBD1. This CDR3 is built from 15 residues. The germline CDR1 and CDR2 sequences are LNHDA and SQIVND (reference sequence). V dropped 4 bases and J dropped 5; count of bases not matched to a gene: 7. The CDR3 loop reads CASSTSTGGTETQYF. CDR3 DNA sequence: TGTGCCAGTAGTACCTCGACAGGGGGCACGGAGACCCAGTACTTC.

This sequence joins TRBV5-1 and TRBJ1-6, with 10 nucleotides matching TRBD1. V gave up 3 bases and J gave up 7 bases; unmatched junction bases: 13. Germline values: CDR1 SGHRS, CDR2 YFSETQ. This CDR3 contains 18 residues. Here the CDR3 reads CASSSLRQGADLNSPLHF. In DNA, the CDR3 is TGCGCCAGCAGCTCCTTAAGACAGGGGGCGGATTTGAATTCACCCCTCCACTTT.

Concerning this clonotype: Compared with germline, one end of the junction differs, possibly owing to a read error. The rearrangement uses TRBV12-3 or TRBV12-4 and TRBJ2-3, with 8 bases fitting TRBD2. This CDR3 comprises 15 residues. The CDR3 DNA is TGTGCCAGCAGGAAACTAGCGGTGAGCGCAGATATGCAGTATTTT. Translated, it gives CASRKLAVSADMQYF.

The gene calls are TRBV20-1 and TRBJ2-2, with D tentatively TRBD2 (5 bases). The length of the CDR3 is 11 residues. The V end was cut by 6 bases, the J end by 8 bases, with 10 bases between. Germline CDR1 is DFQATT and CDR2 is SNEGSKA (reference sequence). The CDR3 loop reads CSATRSGELFF. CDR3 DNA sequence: TGCAGTGCCACTAGGTCTGGGGAGCTGTTTTTT.

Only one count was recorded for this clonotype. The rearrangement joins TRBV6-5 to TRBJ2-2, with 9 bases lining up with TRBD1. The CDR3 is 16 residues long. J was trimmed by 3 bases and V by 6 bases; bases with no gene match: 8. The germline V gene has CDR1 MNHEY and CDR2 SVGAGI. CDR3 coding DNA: TGTGCCAGCAGCCACAACAGGGGGCAGGACACCGGGGAGCTGTTTTTT. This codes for CASSHNRGQDTGELFF.

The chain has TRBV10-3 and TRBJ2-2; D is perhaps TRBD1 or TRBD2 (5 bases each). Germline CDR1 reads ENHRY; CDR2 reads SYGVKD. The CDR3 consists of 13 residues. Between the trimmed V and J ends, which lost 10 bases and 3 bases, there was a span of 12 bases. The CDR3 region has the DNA TGTGCCACCGGGATCAGGGACACCGGGGAGCTGTTTTTT. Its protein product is CATGIRDTGELFF.

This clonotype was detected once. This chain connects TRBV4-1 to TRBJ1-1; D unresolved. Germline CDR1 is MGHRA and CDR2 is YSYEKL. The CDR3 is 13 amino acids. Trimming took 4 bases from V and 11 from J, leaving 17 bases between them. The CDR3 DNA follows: TGCGCCAGCAGCCCCGGGCCTTCCCGGTGGGCTTTCTTT. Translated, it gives CASSPGPSRWAFF.

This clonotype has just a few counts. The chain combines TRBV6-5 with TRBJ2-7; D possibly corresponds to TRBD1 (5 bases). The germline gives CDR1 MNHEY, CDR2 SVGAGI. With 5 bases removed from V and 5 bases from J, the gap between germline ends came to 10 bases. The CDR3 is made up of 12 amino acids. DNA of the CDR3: TGTGCCAGCAGTCCGGACATTCACGAGCAGTACTTC. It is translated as CASSPDIHEQYF.

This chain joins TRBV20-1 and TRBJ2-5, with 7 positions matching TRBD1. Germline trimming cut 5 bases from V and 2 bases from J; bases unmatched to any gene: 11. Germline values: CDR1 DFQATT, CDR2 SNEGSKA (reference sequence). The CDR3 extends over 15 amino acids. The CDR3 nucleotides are TGCAGTGCTCCTACCCCCCAGGGACAGCAAGAGACCCAGTACTTC. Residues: CSAPTPQGQQETQYF.

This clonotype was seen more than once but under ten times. The CDR3 DNA reads TGCGCCAGCCTCCGGACAGGCCAACTACAAGAGACCCAGTACTTC. Encoded protein: CASLRTGQLQETQYF. The chain links TRBV5-1 to TRBJ2-5, with TRBD1 matching over 7 bases. There are 15 residues in the CDR3. J was trimmed by 2 bases and V by 7 bases; bases with no gene match: 11. The V gene's germline CDR1 is SGHRS and CDR2 YFSETQ.

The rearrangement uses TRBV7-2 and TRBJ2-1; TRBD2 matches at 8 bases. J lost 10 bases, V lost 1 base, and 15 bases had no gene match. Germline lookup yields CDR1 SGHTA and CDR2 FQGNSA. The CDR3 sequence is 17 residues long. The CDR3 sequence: CASSLVVSGDLVAEQFF. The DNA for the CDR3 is TGTGCCAGCAGCTTAGTGGTTAGCGGGGATCTAGTGGCCGAGCAGTTCTTC.

CDR3 nucleotide sequence: TGTGCCAGCAGTTTATCGAGAGTCCACGAGCAGTACTTC. Its translation: CASSLSRVHEQYF. The J gene is TRBJ2-5, the V gene TRBV27; D call uncertain. Near its end, the DNA agrees better with TRBJ2-7, so the J call may be wrong. This CDR3 is built from 13 residues. Germline loops: CDR1 MNHEY, CDR2 SMNVEV (reference sequence).

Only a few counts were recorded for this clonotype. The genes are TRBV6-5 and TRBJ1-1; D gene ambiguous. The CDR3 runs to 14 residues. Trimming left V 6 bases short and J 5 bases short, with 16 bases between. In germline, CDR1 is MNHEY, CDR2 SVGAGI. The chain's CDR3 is CASRPQAAGTEAFF. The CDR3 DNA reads TGTGCCAGCAGACCCCAGGCGGCTGGGACTGAAGCTTTCTTT.

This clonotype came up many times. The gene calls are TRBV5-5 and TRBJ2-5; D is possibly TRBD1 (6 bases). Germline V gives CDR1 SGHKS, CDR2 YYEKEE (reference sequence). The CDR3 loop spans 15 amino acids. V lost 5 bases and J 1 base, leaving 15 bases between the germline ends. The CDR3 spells CASSPGQPGQETQYF. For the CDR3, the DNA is TGTGCCAGCAGTCCGGGACAACCTGGCCAAGAGACCCAGTACTTC.